This record covers a single T cell receptor (beta chain). This specimen comes from a study of blood T cell repertoires in COVID-19. The germline gives CDR1 MDHEN, CDR2 SYDVKM. The CDR3 is 19 amino acids. With V trimmed by 5 bases and J by 5 bases, 19 bases remained unmatched. Authors' data handling: Reference gene primer amplification in the assay estimated nucleated cell counts. Repertoires were generated with immunoSEQ multiplex PCR, while TCRdb's copy carries only in-frame clones and drops some. V and J calls and clone size are given by that table; D and trimming were obtained from the DNA. Among about 230,000 clones, around four fifths were seen once, and the ten largest hold roughly 5.7%.

The specimen was peripheral blood. The receptor was derived from a man older than 75 with acute or convalescent COVID-19. The V and J genes are TRBV28 and TRBJ2-1; TRBD2 aligns across 9 bases. For the CDR3, the DNA is TGTGCCAGCAGTCAAGGGAGCCTAGCGGGGACAAATATACACAATGAGCAGTTCTTC. As protein: CASSQGSLAGTNIHNEQFF.